The rows below give T cell receptor beta chains drawn from one sample of a study of T cell clonotyping in hematopoietic cell transplantation. Assay used: immunoSEQ multiplex PCR; TCRdb lists only in-frame clones, some missing. Of almost 8,500 clones listed, approximately 88% are singletons. The source was peripheral blood mononuclear cells, collected at the time of graft-versus-host disease after allogeneic stem cell transplant. All receptors come from a male patient in his sixties or seventies who had an allogeneic stem cell transplant from a related donor, so the T cells may come from the graft donor. Some clones in this sample may be carry-over from other donors' samples. Both conserved end residues are part of each CDR3. Fields, in order: D gene, clone size, J gene, V gene, CDR3 protein, CDR3 DNA. A D gene is named only where the DNA matches it firmly. Clone sizes are given selectively: once, few, many, or a class where the clone is expanded.

D gene: TRBD1; clone size: .; J gene: TRBJ2-5; V gene: TRBV7-9; CDR3 protein: CASSLSPHRGERETQYF; CDR3 DNA: TGTGCCAGCAGCTTGTCTCCCCACAGGGGCGAGAGAGAGACCCAGTACTTC
D gene: TRBD2; clone size: .; J gene: TRBJ2-1; V gene: TRBV13; CDR3 protein: CASSPGLLAVFGNEQFF; CDR3 DNA: TGTGCCAGCAGCCCAGGGCTACTAGCGGTTTTTGGGAATGAGCAGTTCTTC
D gene: TRBD1; clone size: .; J gene: TRBJ1-4; V gene: TRBV28; CDR3 protein: CATLSGTGGFNEKLFF; CDR3 DNA: TGTGCCACCCTTAGCGGGACAGGGGGCTTTAATGAAAAACTGTTTTTT
D gene: .; clone size: .; J gene: TRBJ1-6; V gene: TRBV6-1; CDR3 protein: CASSMAATDSPLHF; CDR3 DNA: TGTGCCAGCAGCATGGCCGCAACTGATTCACCCCTCCACTTT
D gene: TRBD2; clone size: .; J gene: TRBJ2-7; V gene: TRBV5-1; CDR3 protein: CASSISGGAYEQYF; CDR3 DNA: TGCGCCAGCAGCATTAGCGGGGGGGCCTACGAGCAGTACTTC
D gene: TRBD1; clone size: once; J gene: TRBJ1-2; V gene: TRBV5-1; CDR3 protein: CASSLATGQGINYGYTF; CDR3 DNA: TGCGCCAGCAGCTTGGCGACGGGACAGGGGATAAACTATGGCTACACCTTC
D gene: .; clone size: .; J gene: TRBJ2-7; V gene: TRBV19; CDR3 protein: CASSIAGHEAYEQYF; CDR3 DNA: TGTGCCAGTAGTATAGCAGGGCATGAAGCCTACGAGCAGTACTTC
D gene: .; clone size: .; J gene: TRBJ2-7; V gene: TRBV7-2; CDR3 protein: CASSISNYEQYF; CDR3 DNA: TGTGCCAGCAGCATTTCCAACTACGAGCAGTACTTC
D gene: .; clone size: .; J gene: TRBJ2-2; V gene: TRBV7-3; CDR3 protein: CASSEILTGELFF; CDR3 DNA: TGTGCCAGCAGCGAGATTCTCACCGGGGAGCTGTTTTTT
D gene: .; clone size: .; J gene: TRBJ2-1; V gene: TRBV19; CDR3 protein: CASSIVGSYNEQFF; CDR3 DNA: TGTGCCAGTAGTATAGTGGGGAGCTACAATGAGCAGTTCTTC
D gene: TRBD2; clone size: .; J gene: TRBJ2-3; V gene: TRBV5-4; CDR3 protein: CASRSSGGAGTDTQYF; CDR3 DNA: TGTGCCAGCAGATCTAGCGGGGGGGCGGGCACAGATACGCAGTATTTT
D gene: .; clone size: once; J gene: TRBJ2-5; V gene: TRBV10-2; CDR3 protein: CASSESGATQYF; CDR3 DNA: TGCGCCAGCAGTGAGTCCGGAGCTACCCAGTACTTC
D gene: .; clone size: .; J gene: TRBJ2-1; V gene: TRBV7-8; CDR3 protein: CASSLSYDEQFF; CDR3 DNA: TGTGCCAGCAGCTTATCCTACGATGAGCAGTTCTTC
D gene: .; clone size: .; J gene: TRBJ1-5; V gene: TRBV4-1; CDR3 protein: CASSQERQGQNQPQHF; CDR3 DNA: TGCGCCAGCAGCCAAGAGAGGCAGGGTCAAAATCAGCCCCAGCATTTT
D gene: .; clone size: .; J gene: TRBJ2-1; V gene: TRBV27; CDR3 protein: CASSPGTRYNEQFF; CDR3 DNA: TGTGCCAGCAGTCCAGGGACACGCTACAATGAGCAGTTCTTC
D gene: .; clone size: .; J gene: TRBJ1-2; V gene: TRBV6-6; CDR3 protein: CASSYSLPGNNYGYTF; CDR3 DNA: TGTGCCAGCAGTTACTCTCTCCCGGGGAATAACTATGGCTACACCTTC
D gene: .; clone size: .; J gene: TRBJ2-5; V gene: TRBV11-2; CDR3 protein: CASSPGHQETQYF; CDR3 DNA: TGTGCCAGCAGCCCGGGGCACCAAGAGACCCAGTACTTC
D gene: .; clone size: .; J gene: TRBJ1-6; V gene: TRBV6-5; CDR3 protein: CASSYSGGGGNSPLHF; CDR3 DNA: TGTGCCAGCAGTTACTCGGGCGGCGGGGGGAATTCACCCCTCCACTTT
D gene: TRBD2; clone size: once; J gene: TRBJ2-1; V gene: TRBV28; CDR3 protein: CASSLQGGLAGGKQFF; CDR3 DNA: TGTGCCAGCAGTTTACAGGGTGGACTAGCGGGGGGGAAGCAGTTCTTC
D gene: .; clone size: .; J gene: TRBJ1-6; V gene: TRBV19; CDR3 protein: CASSTGPSGNSPLHF; CDR3 DNA: TGTGCCAGTAGTACCGGGCCCAGCGGGAATTCACCCCTCCACTTT